This entry describes one T cell receptor (beta chain). Data came from immunoSEQ multiplex PCR; TCRdb stores just in-frame clones and leaves some out. This sample has roughly 98,000 clones, with approximately 78% found just once. The data were obtained in a study of radiotherapy plus CTLA-4 blockade in lung cancer. The germline gives CDR1 SGHAT, CDR2 FQNNGV. The CDR3 spans 15 residues. Germline trimming cut 3 bases from V and 4 bases from J; bases unmatched to any gene: 4. The receptor was isolated from a human donor with non-small cell lung cancer who had a partial response to radiotherapy plus ipilimumab. The chain couples TRBV11-2 to TRBJ2-3; 10 nucleotides line up with TRBD1. Sequencing was performed on peripheral blood, taken from a patient treated with radiotherapy plus ipilimumab. The DNA for the CDR3 is TGTGCCAGCAGCTTCAGGGACAGGGGACCAGATACGCAGTATTTT. Protein sequence: CASSFRDRGPDTQYF.